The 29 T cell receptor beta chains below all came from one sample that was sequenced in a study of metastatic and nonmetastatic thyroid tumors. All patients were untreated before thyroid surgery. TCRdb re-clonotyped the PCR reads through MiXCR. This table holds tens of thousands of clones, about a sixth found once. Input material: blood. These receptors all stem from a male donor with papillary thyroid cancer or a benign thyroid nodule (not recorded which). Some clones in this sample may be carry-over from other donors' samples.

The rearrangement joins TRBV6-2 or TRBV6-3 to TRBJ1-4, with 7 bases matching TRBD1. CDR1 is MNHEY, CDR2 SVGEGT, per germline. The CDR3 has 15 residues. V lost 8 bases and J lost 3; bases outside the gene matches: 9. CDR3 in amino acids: CASSKDRTPNEKLFF. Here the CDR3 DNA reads TGTGCCAGCTCCAAGGACAGGACTCCTAATGAAAAACTGTTTTTT.

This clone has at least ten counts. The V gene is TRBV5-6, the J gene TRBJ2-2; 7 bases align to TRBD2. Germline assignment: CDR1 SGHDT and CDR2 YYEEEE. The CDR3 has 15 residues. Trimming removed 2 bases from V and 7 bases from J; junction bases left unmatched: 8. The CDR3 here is CASSFGRLVHGELFF. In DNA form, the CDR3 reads TGTGCCAGCAGCTTCGGGAGGTTGGTACACGGGGAGCTGTTTTTT.

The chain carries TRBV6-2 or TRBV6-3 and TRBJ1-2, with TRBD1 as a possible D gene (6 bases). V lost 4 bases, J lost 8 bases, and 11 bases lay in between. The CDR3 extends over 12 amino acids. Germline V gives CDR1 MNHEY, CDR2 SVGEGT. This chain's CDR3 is CASSFGQWGYTF. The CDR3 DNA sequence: TGTGCCAGCAGTTTCGGACAGTGGGGCTACACCTTC.

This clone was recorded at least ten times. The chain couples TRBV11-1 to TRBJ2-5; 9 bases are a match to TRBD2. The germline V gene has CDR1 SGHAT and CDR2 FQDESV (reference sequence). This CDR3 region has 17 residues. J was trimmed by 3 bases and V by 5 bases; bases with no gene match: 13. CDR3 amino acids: CASSPPGGGGGEETQYF. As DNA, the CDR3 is TGTGCCAGCAGCCCCCCCGGAGGAGGCGGGGGGGAAGAGACCCAGTACTTC.

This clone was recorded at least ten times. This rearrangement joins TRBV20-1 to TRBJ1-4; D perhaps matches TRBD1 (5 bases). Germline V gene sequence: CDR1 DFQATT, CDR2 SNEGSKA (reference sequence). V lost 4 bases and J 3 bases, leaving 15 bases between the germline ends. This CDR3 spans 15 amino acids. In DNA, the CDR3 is TGCAGTGCTACCCGAGGAGGGGCGGCTAATGAAAAACTGTTTTTT. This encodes CSATRGGAANEKLFF.

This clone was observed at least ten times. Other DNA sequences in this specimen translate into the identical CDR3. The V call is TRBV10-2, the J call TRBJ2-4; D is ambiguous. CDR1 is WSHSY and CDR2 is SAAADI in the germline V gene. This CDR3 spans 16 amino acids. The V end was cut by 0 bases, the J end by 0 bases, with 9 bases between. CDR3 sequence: CASSESPVLAKNIQYF. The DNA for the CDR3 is TGCGCCAGCAGTGAGTCGCCAGTACTAGCCAAAAACATTCAGTACTTC.

DNA of the CDR3: TGTGCCTGGAGGGGAGAACCGAGCAATCAGCCCCAGCATTTT. This codes for CAWRGEPSNQPQHF. The J gene is TRBJ1-5, the V gene TRBV30; no clear D gene. The length of the CDR3 is 14 residues. Trimming pared 3 bases from V and 1 base from J, leaving 10 bases between. In germline, CDR1 is GTSNPN, CDR2 SVGIG (reference sequence).

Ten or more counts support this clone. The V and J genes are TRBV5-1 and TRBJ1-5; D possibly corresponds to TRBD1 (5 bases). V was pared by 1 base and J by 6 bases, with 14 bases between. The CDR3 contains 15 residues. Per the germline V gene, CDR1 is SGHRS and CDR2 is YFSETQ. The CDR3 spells CASSLLGNGGQPQHF. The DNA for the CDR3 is TGCGCCAGCAGCTTGTTAGGAAACGGGGGTCAGCCCCAGCATTTT. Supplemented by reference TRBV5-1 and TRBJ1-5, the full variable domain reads KAGVTQTPRYLIKTRGQQVTLSCSPISGHRSVSWYQQTPGQGLQFLFEYFSETQRNKGNFPGRFSGRQFSNSRSEMNVSTLELGDSALYLCASSLLGNGGQPQHFGDGTRLSIL.

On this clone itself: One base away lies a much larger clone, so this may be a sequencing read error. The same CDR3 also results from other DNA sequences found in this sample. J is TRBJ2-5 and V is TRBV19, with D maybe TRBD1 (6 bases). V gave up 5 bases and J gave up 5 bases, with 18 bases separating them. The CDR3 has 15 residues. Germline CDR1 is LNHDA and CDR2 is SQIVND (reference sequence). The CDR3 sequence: CASSALTGTKETQYF. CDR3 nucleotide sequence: TGTGCCAGTAGTGCCTTGACCGGGACAAAGGAGACCCAGTACTTC. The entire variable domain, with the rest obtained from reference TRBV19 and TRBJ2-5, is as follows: DGGITQSPKYLFRKEGQNVTLSCEQNLNHDAMYWYRQDPGQGLRLIYYSQIVNDFQKGDIAEGYSVSREKKESFPLTVTSAQKNPTAFYLCASSALTGTKETQYFGPGTRLLVL.

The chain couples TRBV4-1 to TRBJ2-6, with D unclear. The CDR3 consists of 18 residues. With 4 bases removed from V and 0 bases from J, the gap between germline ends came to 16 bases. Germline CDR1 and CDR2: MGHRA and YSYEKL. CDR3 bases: TGCGCCAGCAGCCTAAGGGTGGTCCTCAGCTCTGGGGCCAACGTCCTGACTTTC. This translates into CASSLRVVLSSGANVLTF.

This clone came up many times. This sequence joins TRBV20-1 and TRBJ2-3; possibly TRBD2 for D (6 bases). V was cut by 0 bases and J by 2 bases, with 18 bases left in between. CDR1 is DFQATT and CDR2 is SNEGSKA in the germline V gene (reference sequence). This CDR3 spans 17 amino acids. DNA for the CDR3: TGCAGTGCTAGAGATCTATTCGCGCGGGACGTCACAGATACGCAGTATTTT. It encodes CSARDLFARDVTDTQYF.

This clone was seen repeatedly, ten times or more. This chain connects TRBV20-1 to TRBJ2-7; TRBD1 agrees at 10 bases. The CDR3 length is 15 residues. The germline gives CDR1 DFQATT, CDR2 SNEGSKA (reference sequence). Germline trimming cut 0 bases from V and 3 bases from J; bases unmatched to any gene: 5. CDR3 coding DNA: TGCAGTGCTAGAGACCCGGACAGGGGGGACTACGAGCAGTACTTC. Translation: CSARDPDRGDYEQYF.

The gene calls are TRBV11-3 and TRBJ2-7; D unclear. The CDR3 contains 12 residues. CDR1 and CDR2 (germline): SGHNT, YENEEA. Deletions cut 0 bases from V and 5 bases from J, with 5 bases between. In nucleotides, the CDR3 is TGTGCCAGCAGCTTAGATTTCCACGAGCAGTACTTC. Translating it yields CASSLDFHEQYF.

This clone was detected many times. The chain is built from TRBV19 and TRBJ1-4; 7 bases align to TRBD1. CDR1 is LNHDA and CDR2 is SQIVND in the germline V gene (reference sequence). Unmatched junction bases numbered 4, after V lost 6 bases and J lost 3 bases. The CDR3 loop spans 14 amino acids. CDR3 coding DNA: TGTGCCAGTAGGGACAGGCTGGCTAATGAAAAACTGTTTTTT. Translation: CASRDRLANEKLFF. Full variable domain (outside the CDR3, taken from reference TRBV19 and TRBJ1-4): DGGITQSPKYLFRKEGQNVTLSCEQNLNHDAMYWYRQDPGQGLRLIYYSQIVNDFQKGDIAEGYSVSREKKESFPLTVTSAQKNPTAFYLCASRDRLANEKLFFGSGTQLSVL.

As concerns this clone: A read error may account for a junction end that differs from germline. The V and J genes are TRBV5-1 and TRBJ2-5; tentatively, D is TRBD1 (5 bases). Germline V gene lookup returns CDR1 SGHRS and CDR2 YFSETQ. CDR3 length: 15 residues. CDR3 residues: CASSLGAGMMETQYF. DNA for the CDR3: TGCGCCAGCAGCTTGGGGGCAGGGATGATGGAGACCCAGTACTTT.

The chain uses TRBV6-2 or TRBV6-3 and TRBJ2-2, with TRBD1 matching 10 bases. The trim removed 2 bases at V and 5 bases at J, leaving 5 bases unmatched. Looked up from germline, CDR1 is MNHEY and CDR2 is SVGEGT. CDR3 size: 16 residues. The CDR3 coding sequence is TGTGCCAGCAGTTACCCTCGGACAGGGGGAACCGGGGAGCTGTTTTTT. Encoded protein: CASSYPRTGGTGELFF.

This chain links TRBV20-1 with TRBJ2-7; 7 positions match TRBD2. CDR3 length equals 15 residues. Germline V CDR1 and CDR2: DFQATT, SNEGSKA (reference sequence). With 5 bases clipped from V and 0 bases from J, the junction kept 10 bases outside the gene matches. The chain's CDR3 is CSASGPGLTSYEQYF. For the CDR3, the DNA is TGCAGTGCTTCGGGGCCGGGACTAACCTCCTACGAGCAGTACTTC.

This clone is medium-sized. In DNA, the CDR3 is TGTGCCAGCAGTTGGACAGGGGTAGGGTCACCCCTCCACTTT. It is translated as CASSWTGVGSPLHF. The J gene is TRBJ1-6, the V gene TRBV27, with TRBD1 identical over 9 bases. Germline assignment: CDR1 MNHEY and CDR2 SMNVEV (reference sequence). Trimming cost V 4 bases and J 10 bases; bases outside gene matches: 5. CDR3 length equals 14 residues.

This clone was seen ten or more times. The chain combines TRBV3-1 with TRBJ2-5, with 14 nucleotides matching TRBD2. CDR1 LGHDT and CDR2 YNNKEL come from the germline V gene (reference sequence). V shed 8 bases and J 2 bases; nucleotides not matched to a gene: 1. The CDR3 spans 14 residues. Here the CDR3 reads CASRTSGGQETQYF. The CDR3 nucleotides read TGTGCCAGCCGGACTAGCGGGGGGCAAGAGACCCAGTACTTC.

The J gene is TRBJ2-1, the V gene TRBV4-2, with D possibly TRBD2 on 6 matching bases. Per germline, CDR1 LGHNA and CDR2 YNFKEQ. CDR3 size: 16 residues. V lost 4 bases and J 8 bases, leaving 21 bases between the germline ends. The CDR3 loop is CASSLSSAGPYDEQFF. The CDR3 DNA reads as TGTGCCAGCAGCCTCTCTAGCGCGGGACCCTATGATGAGCAGTTCTTC.

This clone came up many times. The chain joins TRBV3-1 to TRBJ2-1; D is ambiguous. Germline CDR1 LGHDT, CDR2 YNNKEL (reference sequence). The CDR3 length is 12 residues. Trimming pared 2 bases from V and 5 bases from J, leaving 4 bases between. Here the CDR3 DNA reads TGTGCCAGCAGCCAACCTCACAATGAGCAGTTCTTC. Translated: CASSQPHNEQFF.

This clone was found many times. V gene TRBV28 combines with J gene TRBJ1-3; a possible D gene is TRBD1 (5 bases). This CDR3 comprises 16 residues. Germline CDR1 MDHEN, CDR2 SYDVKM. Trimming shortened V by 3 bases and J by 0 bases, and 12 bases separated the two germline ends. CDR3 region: CASSFGGHRSGNTIYF. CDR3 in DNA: TGTGCCAGCAGTTTCGGCGGACACCGCTCTGGAAACACCATATATTTT.

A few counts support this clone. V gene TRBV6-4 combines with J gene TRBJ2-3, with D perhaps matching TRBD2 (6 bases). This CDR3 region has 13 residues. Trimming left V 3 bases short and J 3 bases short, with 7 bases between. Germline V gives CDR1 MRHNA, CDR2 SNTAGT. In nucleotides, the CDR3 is TGTGCCAGCAGTGAAAGCGGGACAGATACGCAGTATTTT. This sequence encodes CASSESGTDTQYF.

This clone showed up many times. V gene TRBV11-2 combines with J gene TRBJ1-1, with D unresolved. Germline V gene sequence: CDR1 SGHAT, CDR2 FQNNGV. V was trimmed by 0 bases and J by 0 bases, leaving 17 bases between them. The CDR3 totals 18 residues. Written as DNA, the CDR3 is TGTGCCAGCAGCTTAGATTCGAGGGTCGGCAGTTTGAACACTGAAGCTTTCTTT. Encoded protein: CASSLDSRVGSLNTEAFF.

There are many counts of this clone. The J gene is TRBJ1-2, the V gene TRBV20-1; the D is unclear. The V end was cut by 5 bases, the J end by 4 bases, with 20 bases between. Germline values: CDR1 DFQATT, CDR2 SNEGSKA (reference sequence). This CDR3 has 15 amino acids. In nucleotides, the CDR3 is TGCAGTGCTCCAGACCAAGGCAGGATAAGCTATGGCTACACCTTC. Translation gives CSAPDQGRISYGYTF.

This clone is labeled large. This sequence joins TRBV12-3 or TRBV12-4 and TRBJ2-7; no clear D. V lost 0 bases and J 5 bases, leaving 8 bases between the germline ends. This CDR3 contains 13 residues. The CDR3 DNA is TGTGCCAGCAGTTTAGCGCAAGGGCACGAGCAGTACTTC. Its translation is CASSLAQGHEQYF.

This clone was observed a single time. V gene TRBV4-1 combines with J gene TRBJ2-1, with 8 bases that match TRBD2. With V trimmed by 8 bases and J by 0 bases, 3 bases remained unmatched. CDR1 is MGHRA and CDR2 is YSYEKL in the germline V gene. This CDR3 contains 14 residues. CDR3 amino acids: CASSGTSSYNEQFF. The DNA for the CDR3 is TGCGCCAGCTCCGGGACTAGCTCCTACAATGAGCAGTTCTTC.

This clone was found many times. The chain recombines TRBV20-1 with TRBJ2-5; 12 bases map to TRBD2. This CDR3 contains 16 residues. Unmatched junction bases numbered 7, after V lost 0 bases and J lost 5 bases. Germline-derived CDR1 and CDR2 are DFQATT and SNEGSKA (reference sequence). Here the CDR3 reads CSARDLLAGGWETQYF. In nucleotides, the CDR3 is TGCAGTGCTAGAGACCTACTAGCGGGGGGTTGGGAGACCCAGTACTTC.

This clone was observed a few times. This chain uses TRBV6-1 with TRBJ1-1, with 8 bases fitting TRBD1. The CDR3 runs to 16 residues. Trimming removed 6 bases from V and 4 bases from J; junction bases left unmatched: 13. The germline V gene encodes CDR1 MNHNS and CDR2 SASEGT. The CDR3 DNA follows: TGTGCCAGCAGCCCCCCGGACAGGGTTTGTGGCACTGAAGCTTTCTTT. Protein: CASSPPDRVCGTEAFF.